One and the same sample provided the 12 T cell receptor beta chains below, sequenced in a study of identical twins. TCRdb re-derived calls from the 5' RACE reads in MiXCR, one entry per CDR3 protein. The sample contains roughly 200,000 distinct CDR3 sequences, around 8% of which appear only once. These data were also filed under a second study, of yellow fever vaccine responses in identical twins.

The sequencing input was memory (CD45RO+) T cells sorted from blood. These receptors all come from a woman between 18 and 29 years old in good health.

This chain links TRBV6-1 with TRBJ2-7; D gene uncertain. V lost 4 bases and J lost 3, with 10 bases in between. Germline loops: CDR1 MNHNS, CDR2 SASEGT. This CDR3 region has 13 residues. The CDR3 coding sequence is TGTGCCAGCAGTGGAGGTTACTACTACGAGCAGTACTTC. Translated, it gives CASSGGYYYEQYF.

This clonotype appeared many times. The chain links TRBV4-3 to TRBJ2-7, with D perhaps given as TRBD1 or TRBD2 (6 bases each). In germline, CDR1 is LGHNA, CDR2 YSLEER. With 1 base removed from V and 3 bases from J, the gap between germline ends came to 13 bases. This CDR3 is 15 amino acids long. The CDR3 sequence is CASSQALGGLYEQYF. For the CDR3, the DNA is TGCGCCAGCAGCCAAGCTCTGGGGGGCCTCTACGAGCAGTACTTC.

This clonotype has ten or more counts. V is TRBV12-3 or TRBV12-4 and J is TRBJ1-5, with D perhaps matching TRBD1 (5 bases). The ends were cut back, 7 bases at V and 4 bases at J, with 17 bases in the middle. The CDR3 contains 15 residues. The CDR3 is CASTEQGLRNQPQHF. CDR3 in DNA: TGTGCCAGCACCGAGCAGGGTCTTCGGAATCAGCCCCAGCATTTT.

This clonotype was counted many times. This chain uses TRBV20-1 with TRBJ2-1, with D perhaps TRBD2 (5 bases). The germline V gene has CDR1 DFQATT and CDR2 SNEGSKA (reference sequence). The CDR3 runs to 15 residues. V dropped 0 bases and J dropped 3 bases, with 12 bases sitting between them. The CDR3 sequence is CSARDLGISYNEQFF. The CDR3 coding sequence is TGCAGTGCTAGAGATCTCGGGATCAGCTACAATGAGCAGTTCTTC.

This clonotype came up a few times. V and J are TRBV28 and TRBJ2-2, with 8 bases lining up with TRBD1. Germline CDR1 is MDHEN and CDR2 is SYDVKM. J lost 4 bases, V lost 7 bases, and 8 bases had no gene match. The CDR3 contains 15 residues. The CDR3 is CASMSQGAGTGELFF. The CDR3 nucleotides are TGTGCCAGCATGTCCCAGGGGGCGGGCACCGGGGAGCTGTTTTTT.

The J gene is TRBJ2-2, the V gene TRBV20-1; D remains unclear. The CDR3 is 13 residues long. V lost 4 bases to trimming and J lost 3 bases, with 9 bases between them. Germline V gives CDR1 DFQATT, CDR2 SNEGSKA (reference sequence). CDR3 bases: TGCAGTGCTACCGCCCCGGACACCGGGGAGCTGTTTTTT. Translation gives CSATAPDTGELFF.

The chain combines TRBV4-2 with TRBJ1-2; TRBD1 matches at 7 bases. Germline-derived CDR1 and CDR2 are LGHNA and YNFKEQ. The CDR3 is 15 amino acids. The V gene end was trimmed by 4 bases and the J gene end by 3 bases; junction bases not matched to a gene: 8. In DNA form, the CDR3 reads TGTGCCAGCAGCCTCCCCGCCGGGACAGACTATGGCTACACCTTC. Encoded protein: CASSLPAGTDYGYTF.

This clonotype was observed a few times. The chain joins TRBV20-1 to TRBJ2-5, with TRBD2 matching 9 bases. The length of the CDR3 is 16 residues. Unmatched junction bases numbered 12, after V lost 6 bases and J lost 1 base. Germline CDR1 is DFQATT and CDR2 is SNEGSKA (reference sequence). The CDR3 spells CSAPGLAGEIQETQYF. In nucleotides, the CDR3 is TGCAGTGCCCCGGGCTTAGCGGGGGAAATCCAAGAGACCCAGTACTTC.

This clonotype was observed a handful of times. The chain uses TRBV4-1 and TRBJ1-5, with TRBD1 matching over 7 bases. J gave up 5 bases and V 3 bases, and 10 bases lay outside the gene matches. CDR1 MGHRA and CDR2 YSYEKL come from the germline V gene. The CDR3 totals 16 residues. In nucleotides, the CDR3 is TGCGCCAGCAGCCACCGGGGCAGGGGGTGGGATCAGCCCCAGCATTTT. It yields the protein CASSHRGRGWDQPQHF.

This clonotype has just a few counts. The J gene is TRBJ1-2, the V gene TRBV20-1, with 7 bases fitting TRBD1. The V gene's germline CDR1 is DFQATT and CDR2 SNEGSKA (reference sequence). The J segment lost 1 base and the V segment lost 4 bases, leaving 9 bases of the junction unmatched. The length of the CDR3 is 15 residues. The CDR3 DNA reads TGCAGTGCTACATCCAGGACAGGTTATAACTATGGCTACACCTTC. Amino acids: CSATSRTGYNYGYTF.

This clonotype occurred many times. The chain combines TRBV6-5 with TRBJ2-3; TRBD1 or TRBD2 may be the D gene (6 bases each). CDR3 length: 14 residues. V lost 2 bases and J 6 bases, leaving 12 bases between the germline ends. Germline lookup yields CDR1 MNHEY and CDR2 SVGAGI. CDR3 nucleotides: TGTGCCAGCAGTTACCCCCGGGGGCTGGATACGCAGTATTTT. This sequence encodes CASSYPRGLDTQYF.

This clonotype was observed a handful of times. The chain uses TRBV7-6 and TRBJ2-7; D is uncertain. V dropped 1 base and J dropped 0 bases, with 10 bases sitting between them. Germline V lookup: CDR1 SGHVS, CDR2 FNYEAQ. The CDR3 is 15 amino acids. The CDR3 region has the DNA TGTGCCAGCAGCTTAGACCCGGACCACTCCTACGAGCAGTACTTC. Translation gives CASSLDPDHSYEQYF.